The 32 T cell receptor beta chains below all came from one sample that was sequenced in a study of T-cell reconstitution after alpha-beta-depleted transplantation in children. Using unique molecular identifiers, the investigators prepared the TCRbeta library. In TCRdb, the PCR reads were re-called with MiXCR into one record per CDR3 protein. In the table there are roughly 220,000 distinct CDR3 sequences, about 11% of which are singletons. Sample: PBMCs from the stem cell graft donor, taken from the stem cell graft. The source is a human donor who donated a stem cell graft to a child with acute lymphoblastic leukemia.

This clonotype was seen many times. The gene calls are TRBV10-3 and TRBJ2-7, with 9 bases matching TRBD1. The V segment lost 3 bases and the J segment 4 bases; nucleotides outside the gene matches: 4. Looked up from germline, CDR1 is ENHRY and CDR2 is SYGVKD. This CDR3 has 14 amino acids. CDR3 protein: CAISDPDRGYEQYF. CDR3 DNA: TGTGCCATCAGTGACCCGGACAGGGGATACGAGCAGTACTTC.

This clonotype showed up many times. The V gene is TRBV6-5, the J gene TRBJ1-3; a possible D gene is TRBD1 (6 bases). Germline CDR1 MNHEY, CDR2 SVGAGI. Trimming took off 0 bases at V and 2 bases at J, with 14 bases between the two ends. This CDR3 comprises 17 residues. In nucleotides, the CDR3 is TGTGCCAGCAGTTACTCAAACAGGGCTTTCACTGGAAACACCATATATTTT. This codes for CASSYSNRAFTGNTIYF.

This clonotype has a count of ten or more. The chain links TRBV20-1 to TRBJ2-1; D may be TRBD2 (6 bases). The ends were cut back, 0 bases at V and 5 bases at J, with 17 bases in the middle. CDR3 size: 16 residues. Germline V gives CDR1 DFQATT, CDR2 SNEGSKA (reference sequence). CDR3 region: CSARDTGEPWNNEQFF. DNA of the CDR3: TGCAGTGCTAGAGATACGGGGGAGCCCTGGAACAATGAGCAGTTCTTC.

V gene TRBV19 combines with J gene TRBJ1-5, with TRBD1 matching over 8 bases. The V and J ends lost 8 bases and 0 bases, in that order; junction bases with no gene match: 6. The CDR3 has 15 residues. Germline V gene data show CDR1 as LNHDA and CDR2 as SQIVND (reference sequence). CDR3 sequence: CASHRGIYSNQPQHF. CDR3 in DNA: TGTGCCAGTCACAGGGGGATTTATAGCAATCAGCCCCAGCATTTT.

The sample holds many counts of this clonotype. In nucleotides, the CDR3 is TGCGCCAGCAGCCAAGAGGGACAGGGGGCCATGGGATACGAGCAGTACTTC. Protein sequence: CASSQEGQGAMGYEQYF. The chain couples TRBV4-3 to TRBJ2-7; 12 nucleotides match TRBD1. V lost 0 bases to trimming and J lost 4 bases; unmatched junction nucleotides: 7. This CDR3 comprises 17 residues. Germline CDR1 reads LGHNA; CDR2 reads YSLEER.

In this sample, this clonotype turned up many times. The V and J genes are TRBV5-1 and TRBJ2-1, with a tentative D call TRBD2 (6 bases). Looked up from germline, CDR1 is SGHRS and CDR2 is YFSETQ. The V gene lost 6 bases and the J gene lost 0 bases, with 10 bases spanning the gap. This CDR3 has 14 residues. The CDR3 DNA sequence: TGCGCCAGCAAATTAGCGGCCTCCTACAATGAGCAGTTCTTC. The encoded protein is CASKLAASYNEQFF.

This clonotype appeared a few times. CDR3 nucleotides: TGCAGCTCAATCGGGGCTAATGAGCAGTTCTTC. Protein: CSSIGANEQFF. This chain uses TRBV29-1 with TRBJ2-1; D could derive from TRBD1 or TRBD2 (5 bases each). The V gene's germline CDR1 is SQVTM and CDR2 ANQGSEA. Trimming shortened V by 8 bases and J by 7 bases, and 12 bases separated the two germline ends. The CDR3 totals 11 residues.

Worth noting for this clonotype: A much larger clone lies a single base off, so this may be a read error. This sequence joins TRBV5-1 and TRBJ2-7, with D perhaps matching TRBD2 (5 bases). The CDR3 length is 15 residues. Germline V gives CDR1 SGHRS, CDR2 YFSETQ. Trimming cost V 2 bases and J 2 bases, with 14 bases left between them. In DNA form, the CDR3 reads TGCGCCAGCAGCTTCCGCGGGCCAGGTACCTACGAGCAGTACTTC. The encoded protein is CASSFRGPGTYEQYF.

This clonotype was seen at least ten times. The chain carries TRBV29-1 and TRBJ2-7, with D unclear. CDR1 and CDR2 (germline): SQVTM, ANQGSEA. The CDR3 runs to 13 residues. V was shortened by 2 bases and J by 5 bases, with 13 bases between the two germline ends. The CDR3 loop reads CSVERVSSDEQYF. CDR3 in DNA: TGCAGCGTTGAACGAGTCTCCTCTGACGAGCAGTACTTC.

The rearrangement uses TRBV10-3 and TRBJ1-2, with TRBD1 as a possible D gene (6 bases). The CDR3 is 15 residues long. Germline values: CDR1 ENHRY, CDR2 SYGVKD. V dropped 8 bases and J dropped 8 bases, with 24 bases sitting between them. Here the CDR3 DNA reads TGTGCCATCTCCCCCCCAACAGTGGGGGCGCAGGGCTACACCTTC. This gives the protein CAISPPTVGAQGYTF.

This clonotype was seen at least ten times. The rearrangement joins TRBV12-3 or TRBV12-4 to TRBJ1-2; perhaps TRBD1 as D (5 bases). This CDR3 comprises 14 residues. V was trimmed by 2 bases and J by 3 bases, leaving 10 bases between them. CDR3 sequence reads: CASSLNRNYYGYTF. Here the CDR3 DNA reads TGTGCCAGCAGTTTAAACAGGAATTACTATGGCTACACCTTC.

This clonotype was observed once. The chain couples TRBV19 to TRBJ2-3; a weak D match, TRBD2 (6 bases). With 5 bases removed from V and 4 bases from J, the gap between germline ends came to 19 bases. CDR3 size: 16 residues. Germline-derived CDR1 and CDR2 are LNHDA and SQIVND (reference sequence). The CDR3 loop reads CASSAYGVGGPDTQYF. The DNA of the CDR3 is TGTGCCAGTAGTGCCTACGGGGTCGGGGGTCCAGATACGCAGTATTTT.

For this clonotype: This may stem from a read error, because a much larger clone lies one nucleotide away. This chain uses TRBV10-3 with TRBJ1-2; D is undetermined. Looked up from germline, CDR1 is ENHRY and CDR2 is SYGVKD. The CDR3 spans 12 residues. The CDR3 region is CAIMAGNYGDTF. CDR3 DNA sequence: TGTGCCATCATGGCAGGAAACTATGGCGACACCTTC.

This clonotype was seen repeatedly, ten times or more. This chain connects TRBV7-9 to TRBJ1-5; D remains ambiguous. Trimming took off 5 bases at V and 1 base at J, with 12 bases between the two ends. Germline loops: CDR1 SEHNR, CDR2 FQNEAQ (reference sequence). The CDR3 totals 15 residues. CDR3 DNA sequence: TGTGCCAGCAGCACTAATGGGGAGAGCAATCAGCCCCAGCATTTT. It yields the protein CASSTNGESNQPQHF.

This clonotype was counted at least ten times. V and J are TRBV21-1 and TRBJ1-2; the table gives TRBD1 as D, unverified against the DNA. TRBV21-1 is given as a pseudogene. This CDR3 spans 16 amino acids. The CDR3 nucleotides are TGTGCCAGCAGCAAGTCGTGGGGGGCGGTAATCTATGGCTACACCTTC. Residues: CASSKSWGAVIYGYTF.

This clonotype was counted a few times. The chain employs TRBV6-1 and TRBJ2-5; 8 bases line up with TRBD2. The CDR3 runs to 14 residues. V dropped 5 bases and J dropped 5; count of bases not matched to a gene: 7. Germline V CDR1 and CDR2: MNHNS, SASEGT. The CDR3: CASSLGGARETQYF. The DNA for the CDR3 is TGTGCCAGCAGTCTCGGGGGGGCCAGGGAGACCCAGTACTTC.

The rearrangement uses TRBV20-1 and TRBJ1-1; TRBD1 agrees at 8 bases. V shed 5 bases and J 4 bases; nucleotides not matched to a gene: 6. The CDR3 has 13 amino acids. Per germline, CDR1 DFQATT and CDR2 SNEGSKA (reference sequence). Written as DNA, the CDR3 is TGCAGTGCTCCCCAGGGGGCGGGCACTGAAGCTTTCTTT. Amino acid sequence: CSAPQGAGTEAFF.

V gene TRBV4-2 combines with J gene TRBJ2-3; D gene unclear. Per the germline V gene, CDR1 is LGHNA and CDR2 is YNFKEQ. The CDR3 consists of 16 residues. V lost 3 bases and J lost 0, with 13 bases in between. CDR3 sequence reads: CASSHPSEDSTDTQYF. CDR3 nucleotides: TGTGCCAGCAGCCACCCCTCGGAAGATAGCACAGATACGCAGTATTTT.

In its sample, this clonotype was seen many times. The chain is built from TRBV5-1 and TRBJ2-5; 8 bases match TRBD2. Trimming at V came to 6 bases and at J to 1 base, leaving 2 bases not matched to a gene. The CDR3 loop spans 13 amino acids. Germline V gene lookup returns CDR1 SGHRS and CDR2 YFSETQ. The CDR3 loop is CASTGGLQETQYF. DNA for the CDR3: TGCGCCAGCACGGGAGGGCTCCAAGAGACCCAGTACTTC.

Ten or more counts support this clonotype. V is TRBV9 and J is TRBJ2-5; D might be TRBD2 (6 bases). Germline V gene sequence: CDR1 SGDLS, CDR2 YYNGEE. This CDR3 contains 15 residues. Trimming shortened V by 2 bases and J by 1 base, and 12 bases separated the two germline ends. In DNA, the CDR3 is TGTGCCAGCAGCGTCACGGTAGCGGCCCAAGAGACCCAGTACTTC. Residues: CASSVTVAAQETQYF.

This clonotype was seen at least ten times. The chain links TRBV20-1 to TRBJ2-2; D gene ambiguous. The CDR3 totals 16 residues. The ends were cut back, 0 bases at V and 0 bases at J, with 11 bases in the middle. The germline CDR1 and CDR2 sequences are DFQATT and SNEGSKA (reference sequence). CDR3 amino acids: CSARDLRLSNTGELFF. CDR3 nucleotides: TGCAGTGCTAGAGATTTACGGCTGTCGAACACCGGGGAGCTGTTTTTT.

At least ten counts were recorded for this clonotype. The chain employs TRBV29-1 and TRBJ1-1; weak D call: TRBD1 (6 bases). Germline CDR1 is SQVTM and CDR2 is ANQGSEA. V gave up 7 bases and J gave up 5 bases, with 11 bases separating them. CDR3 size: 11 residues. Here the CDR3 DNA reads TGCAGCGGGGGAACAGGGACTGAAGCTTTCTTT. Protein sequence: CSGGTGTEAFF.

This clonotype was detected ten times or more. This rearrangement joins TRBV5-1 to TRBJ2-7, with a possible D match to TRBD2 (5 bases). V was cut by 3 bases and J by 7 bases, with 17 bases left in between. Germline V gives CDR1 SGHRS, CDR2 YFSETQ. This CDR3 has 14 residues. CDR3 sequence (DNA): TGCGCCAGCAGCTCAAGGACGGTACTAGGGGAGCAGTACTTC. Amino acids: CASSSRTVLGEQYF.

This clonotype was counted at least ten times. The chain carries TRBV12-3 or TRBV12-4 and TRBJ2-7; 9 nucleotides line up with TRBD1. This CDR3 has 12 amino acids. For the CDR3, the DNA is TGTGCGGTCGGGACAGGGAGCTACGAGCAGTACTTC. Translated: CAVGTGSYEQYF.

At least ten counts were recorded for this clonotype. The CDR3 is CATSSGDRPPGFF. The DNA of the CDR3 is TGTGCCACCAGCAGCGGTGACAGGCCACCAGGGTTCTTC. This sequence joins TRBV15 and TRBJ2-1, with a tentative D call TRBD1 (6 bases). In germline, CDR1 is LNHNV, CDR2 YYDKDF (reference sequence). V lost 3 bases, J lost 15 bases, and 18 bases lay in between. The CDR3 loop spans 13 amino acids.

This clonotype appeared many times. The chain couples TRBV12-3 or TRBV12-4 to TRBJ2-1; D gene ambiguous. The germline V and J ends were trimmed by 3 bases and 12 bases, with 9 bases remaining between them. The CDR3 consists of 11 residues. Here the CDR3 DNA reads TGTGCCAGCAGTTTCTCCGCTTGGCAGTTCTTC. It specifies CASSFSAWQFF.

This clonotype showed up many times. The chain joins TRBV12-3 or TRBV12-4 to TRBJ2-7, with D tentatively TRBD1 (6 bases). The germline V and J ends were trimmed by 6 bases and 3 bases, with 12 bases remaining between them. The CDR3 loop spans 13 amino acids. The CDR3 nucleotides are TGTGCCAGCAGGGGGACAAATTACTACGAGCAGTACTTC. It translates to CASRGTNYYEQYF.

The table lists this clonotype with a few counts. The chain combines TRBV6-1 with TRBJ2-7; D is possibly TRBD1 or TRBD2 (5 bases each). V lost 6 bases and J 6 bases, leaving 15 bases between the germline ends. The CDR3 is 13 residues long. Germline V gene sequence: CDR1 MNHNS, CDR2 SASEGT. This CDR3 reads CASREVGTGEQYF. The CDR3 bases are TGTGCCAGCAGAGAGGTGGGGACCGGCGAGCAGTACTTC.

This clonotype has at least ten counts. The V call is TRBV7-9, the J call TRBJ1-3; no reliable D call. Looked up from germline, CDR1 is SEHNR and CDR2 is FQNEAQ (reference sequence). CDR3 length equals 16 residues. V shed 4 bases and J shed 1 base, with 14 bases lying between them. CDR3 region: CASSSYAGKSGNTIYF. The CDR3 DNA is TGTGCCAGCAGCTCTTACGCCGGGAAGTCTGGAAACACCATATATTTT. The complete variable domain, with remaining parts taken from reference TRBV7-9 and TRBJ1-3, reads DTGVSQNPRHKITKRGQNVTFRCDPISEHNRLYWYRQTLGQGPEFLTYFQNEAQLEKSRLLSDRFSAERPKGSFSTLEIQRTEQGDSAMYLCASSSYAGKSGNTIYFGEGSWLTVV.

Many counts were recorded for this clonotype. The genes are TRBV29-1 and TRBJ2-1, with TRBD2 matching over 7 bases. The germline V gene has CDR1 SQVTM and CDR2 ANQGSEA. With V trimmed by 6 bases and J by 10 bases, 6 bases remained unmatched. The CDR3 loop spans 11 amino acids. This chain's CDR3 is CSVLLAPEQFF. The CDR3 coding sequence is TGCAGCGTCCTACTAGCGCCGGAGCAGTTCTTC.

This clonotype was observed a few times. The chain uses TRBV7-9 and TRBJ1-5, with no clear D. Germline V lookup: CDR1 SEHNR, CDR2 FQNEAQ (reference sequence). This CDR3 spans 15 amino acids. The ends were cut back, 4 bases at V and 0 bases at J, with 10 bases in the middle. The CDR3 region is CASSSPGSSNQPQHF. The CDR3 nucleotides are TGTGCCAGCAGCTCCCCGGGTAGTAGCAATCAGCCCCAGCATTTT.

This clonotype appeared many times. CDR3 sequence (DNA): TGCGCCAGCAGCTTGGGTTCCTTAGCCGGGGTAAAGCAGTTCTTC. Translation: CASSLGSLAGVKQFF. The rearrangement uses TRBV5-1 and TRBJ2-1; a possible D gene is TRBD2 (5 bases). Germline CDR1 and CDR2: SGHRS and YFSETQ. There are 15 residues in the CDR3. With 0 bases removed from V and 11 bases from J, the gap between germline ends came to 18 bases.